This entry concerns a single T cell receptor (beta chain). The antigen remains unidentified. The V gene end was trimmed by 7 bases and the J gene end by 0 bases; junction bases not matched to a gene: 6. The CDR3 runs 15 residues. The germline V gene encodes CDR1 MNHNY and CDR2 SVGAGI (reference sequence). The entry originates in a study of cytomegalovirus exposure and HLA in healthy donors. The PCR used 60 Vbeta and 13 Jbeta primers. TCRdb's table, derived via immunoSEQ multiplex PCR, lists solely in-frame clones and lacks some. The sample has some 150,000 clones, approximately 82% seen once. Points from the study as a whole: Productive status was seen about 90% or about 30% of the time for most TCR beta V segments in an earlier analysis.

Sequencing was performed on PBMCs. V is TRBV6-6 and J is TRBJ1-5; 7 bases align to TRBD1. This TCR was sampled from a man younger than 35 in good health and CMV-seropositive. DNA of the CDR3: TGTGCCAGCACTTTACAGGGGACTAGCAATCAGCCCCAGCATTTT. Encoded protein: CASTLQGTSNQPQHF.